Listed below are T cell receptor beta chains from one sample, sequenced in a study of shared clonotypes between healthy human individuals. Assay: immunoSEQ multiplex PCR; the TCRdb copy retains only in-frame clones and omits some. Of approximately 110,000 clones listed, approximately 70% are singletons. Source material: memory CD8+ T cells sorted from blood. The receptors derive from a woman in her thirties in good health. The CDR3 runs from the conserved cysteine through the conserved F or W. The D gene is left open where the match is weak. Clone size appears in some rows only: once, few, many, or a class for an expanded clone.

d_call: TRBD2; j_call: TRBJ2-5; v_call: TRBV28; clone_size: .; cdr3_nt: TGTGCCAGCAGTTTATGGACTAGCGGGATCGGGGAGGAGACCCAGTACTTC; cdr3_aa: CASSLWTSGIGEETQYF
d_call: .; j_call: TRBJ2-7; v_call: TRBV7-9; clone_size: .; cdr3_nt: TGTGCCAGCAGCTTAGCAGAGGTAGGGTGGTACGAGCAGTACTTC; cdr3_aa: CASSLAEVGWYEQYF
d_call: .; j_call: TRBJ2-2; v_call: TRBV15; clone_size: .; cdr3_nt: TGTGCCACCCCGGGGAGACCTGACACCGGGGAGCTGTTTTTT; cdr3_aa: CATPGRPDTGELFF
d_call: .; j_call: TRBJ2-1; v_call: TRBV4-1; clone_size: .; cdr3_nt: TGCGCCAGCAGCTTTCGCACCGGGACACCTGACGATGAGCAGTTCTTC; cdr3_aa: CASSFRTGTPDDEQFF
d_call: .; j_call: TRBJ2-7; v_call: TRBV6-6; clone_size: .; cdr3_nt: TGTGCCAGCAGTTACTCCAGGGTGACCTACTCCTACGAGCAGTACTTC; cdr3_aa: CASSYSRVTYSYEQYF
d_call: TRBD2; j_call: TRBJ2-2; v_call: TRBV10-3; clone_size: .; cdr3_nt: TGTGCCATCAGTGACGGGGGAGGGTGGACCGGGGAGCTGTTTTTT; cdr3_aa: CAISDGGGWTGELFF
d_call: .; j_call: TRBJ2-1; v_call: TRBV13; clone_size: .; cdr3_nt: TGTGCCAGCAGCTTACTAGAGGCTTGGAACAATGAGCAGTTCTTC; cdr3_aa: CASSLLEAWNNEQFF
d_call: TRBD1; j_call: TRBJ2-7; v_call: TRBV6-6; clone_size: .; cdr3_nt: TGTGCCAGCAGCGGACAGGGAGTGGGGGAGCAGTACTTC; cdr3_aa: CASSGQGVGEQYF
d_call: TRBD2; j_call: TRBJ2-7; v_call: TRBV27; clone_size: medium-sized; cdr3_nt: TGTGCCAGCAGTTTTACTAGCGGGAGTAACGAGCAGTACTTC; cdr3_aa: CASSFTSGSNEQYF
d_call: .; j_call: TRBJ2-2; v_call: TRBV19; clone_size: few; cdr3_nt: TGTGCCAGCTCAAGGTTAGGCACCGGGGAGCTGTTTTTT; cdr3_aa: CASSRLGTGELFF
d_call: .; j_call: TRBJ2-1; v_call: TRBV16; clone_size: few; cdr3_nt: TGTGCCAGCAGCCAGGAAGGGACGGGCCGTGGTGAGCAGTTCTTC; cdr3_aa: CASSQEGTGRGEQFF
d_call: TRBD2; j_call: TRBJ2-5; v_call: TRBV7-2; clone_size: .; cdr3_nt: TGTGCCAGCAGCGGTTGGGCGGGAGTCAGGGAGACCCAGTACTTC; cdr3_aa: CASSGWAGVRETQYF
d_call: .; j_call: TRBJ2-7; v_call: TRBV5-4; clone_size: .; cdr3_nt: TGTGCCAGCAGCAGGGGGTCCTACGAGCAGTACTTC; cdr3_aa: CASSRGSYEQYF
d_call: .; j_call: TRBJ2-1; v_call: TRBV11-2; clone_size: few; cdr3_nt: TGTGCCAGCAGCTCGGACCAGACACCCTACAATGAGCAGTTCTTC; cdr3_aa: CASSSDQTPYNEQFF
d_call: .; j_call: TRBJ2-5; v_call: TRBV25-1; clone_size: .; cdr3_nt: TGTGCCACCTCCCCTCCCTCCGGGGGTCCCCAAGAGACCCAGTACTTC; cdr3_aa: CATSPPSGGPQETQYF
d_call: TRBD2; j_call: TRBJ2-2; v_call: TRBV11-2; clone_size: .; cdr3_nt: TGTGCCAGCAGCTTACGTAGCGGACTAGCGAGTAAAACCGGGGAGCTGTTTTTT; cdr3_aa: CASSLRSGLASKTGELFF
d_call: TRBD2; j_call: TRBJ2-7; v_call: TRBV27; clone_size: few; cdr3_nt: TGTGCCAGCAGTCCTAGCGGGAGCTACGAGCAGTACTTC; cdr3_aa: CASSPSGSYEQYF
d_call: .; j_call: TRBJ2-1; v_call: TRBV2; clone_size: .; cdr3_nt: TGTGCCAGCGGGAGGACGGGATACAATGAGCAGTTCTTC; cdr3_aa: CASGRTGYNEQFF
d_call: .; j_call: TRBJ2-2; v_call: TRBV6-5; clone_size: few; cdr3_nt: TGTGCCAGCAGTGCCGGGACCCACACCGGGGAGCTGTTTTTT; cdr3_aa: CASSAGTHTGELFF
d_call: TRBD1; j_call: TRBJ2-7; v_call: TRBV5-1; clone_size: .; cdr3_nt: TGCGCCAGCAGCTCCGGGACAGTTCTTAGCCACGAGCAGTACTTC; cdr3_aa: CASSSGTVLSHEQYF
d_call: TRBD2; j_call: TRBJ2-7; v_call: TRBV2; clone_size: .; cdr3_nt: TGTGCCAGCAGTAGACTAGCGGGAGCCTACGAGCAGTACTTC; cdr3_aa: CASSRLAGAYEQYF
d_call: .; j_call: TRBJ2-3; v_call: TRBV4-1; clone_size: many; cdr3_nt: TGCGCCAGCAGCCAAGGGTCCGAGGAGTATTTT; cdr3_aa: CASSQGSEEYF
d_call: .; j_call: TRBJ2-7; v_call: TRBV27; clone_size: .; cdr3_nt: TGTGCCAGCAGTTCCTTTACAGTTCGAATTCCCTACGAGCAGTACTTC; cdr3_aa: CASSSFTVRIPYEQYF